These T cell receptor beta chains were read from a single sample in a study of cytomegalovirus exposure and HLA in healthy donors. Data came from immunoSEQ multiplex PCR; TCRdb stores just in-frame clones and leaves some out. In the table there are about 160,000 clones, roughly 79% of which are singletons. Sequenced: PBMCs. These TCRs come from a middle-aged woman in good health and CMV-seronegative. The CDR3 runs from the conserved cysteine through the conserved F or W. A D gene is named only where the DNA matches it firmly. Rows give clone size only sometimes, using once, few, many, or a class for an expanded clone.

v_gene	abundance	j_gene	d_gene	CDR3aa	CDR3nt
TRBV4-1	NA	TRBJ1-2	NA	CASSQEHRAGYGYTF	TGCGCCAGCAGCCAAGAGCATAGGGCGGGCTATGGCTACACCTTC
TRBV6-5	once	TRBJ1-1	TRBD1	CASTTRPDRAAEAFF	TGTGCCAGCACCACCCGACCCGACAGGGCGGCTGAAGCTTTCTTT
TRBV28	NA	TRBJ1-2	TRBD1	CATRWDRGEGYTF	TGTGCCACCCGATGGGACAGGGGGGAAGGCTACACCTTC
TRBV27	once	TRBJ2-1	TRBD2	CASSLTSGGYNEQFF	TGTGCCAGCAGTCTTACTAGCGGGGGCTACAATGAGCAGTTCTTC
TRBV5-1	NA	TRBJ1-1	TRBD1	CASSLEGQINTEAFF	TGCGCCAGCAGCTTGGAGGGACAGATAAACACTGAAGCTTTCTTT
TRBV10-3	few	TRBJ2-3	TRBD2	CAISPSPGGLRLSSGEDTQYF	TGTGCCATCAGCCCATCCCCGGGGGGGCTCAGACTATCCTCGGGGGAAGATACGCAGTATTTT
TRBV28	NA	TRBJ2-5	TRBD1	CASSKTGNLLETQYF	TGTGCCAGCAGTAAGACAGGGAATCTTCTAGAGACCCAGTACTTC
TRBV2	NA	TRBJ2-7	TRBD1	CASRSPGQATYEQYF	TGTGCCAGCAGGTCTCCGGGACAGGCGACCTACGAGCAGTACTTC
TRBV5-6	NA	TRBJ1-1	NA	CASRGTGLTEAFF	TGTGCCAGCAGAGGAACAGGTCTCACTGAAGCTTTCTTT
TRBV29-1	few	TRBJ1-2	NA	CSVGGSDGYTF	TGCAGCGTTGGGGGCAGTGACGGCTACACCTTC
TRBV10-3	few	TRBJ2-5	TRBD2	CAIRGSGGLGQETQYF	TGTGCCATCAGGGGGAGCGGGGGGCTGGGACAAGAGACCCAGTACTTC